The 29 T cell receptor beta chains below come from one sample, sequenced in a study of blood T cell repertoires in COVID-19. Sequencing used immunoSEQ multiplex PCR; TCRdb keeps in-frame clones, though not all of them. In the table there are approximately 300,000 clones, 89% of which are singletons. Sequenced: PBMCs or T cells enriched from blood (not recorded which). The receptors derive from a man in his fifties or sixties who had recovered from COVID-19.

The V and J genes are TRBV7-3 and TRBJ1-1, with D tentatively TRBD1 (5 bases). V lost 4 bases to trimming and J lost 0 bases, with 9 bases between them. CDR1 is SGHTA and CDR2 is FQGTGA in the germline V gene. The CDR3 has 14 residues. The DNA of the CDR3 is TGTGCCAGCAGCTCAGACAGTATGAACACTGAAGCTTTCTTT. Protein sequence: CASSSDSMNTEAFF. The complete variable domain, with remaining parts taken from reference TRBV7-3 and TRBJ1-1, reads GAGVSQTPSNKVTEKGKYVELRCDPISGHTALYWYRQSLGQGPEFLIYFQGTGAADDSGLPNDRFFAVRPEGSVSTLKIQRTERGDSAVYLCASSSDSMNTEAFFGQGTRLTVV.

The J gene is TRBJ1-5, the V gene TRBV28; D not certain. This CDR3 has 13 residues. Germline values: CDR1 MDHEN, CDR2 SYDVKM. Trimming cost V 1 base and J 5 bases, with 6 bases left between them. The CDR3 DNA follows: TGTGCCAGCAGTTTATTTTCGGATCAGCCCCAGCATTTT. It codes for CASSLFSDQPQHF.

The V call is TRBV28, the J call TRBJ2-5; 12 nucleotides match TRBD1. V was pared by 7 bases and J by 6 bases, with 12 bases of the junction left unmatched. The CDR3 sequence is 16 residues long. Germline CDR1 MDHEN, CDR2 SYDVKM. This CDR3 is CASNLRPGQGAKTQYF. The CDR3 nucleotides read TGTGCCAGCAACCTTCGTCCGGGACAGGGGGCGAAGACCCAGTACTTC. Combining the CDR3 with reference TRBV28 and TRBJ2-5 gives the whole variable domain DVKVTQSSRYLVKRTGEKVFLECVQDMDHENMFWYRQDPGLGLRLIYFSYDVKMKEKGDIPEGYSVSREKKERFSLILESASTNQTSMYLCASNLRPGQGAKTQYFGPGTRLLVL.

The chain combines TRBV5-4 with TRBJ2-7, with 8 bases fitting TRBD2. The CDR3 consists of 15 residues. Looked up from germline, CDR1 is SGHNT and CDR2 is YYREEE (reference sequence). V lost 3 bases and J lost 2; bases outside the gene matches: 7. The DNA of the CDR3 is TGTGCCAGCAGCTCCTCAACTAGCGGCGCCTACGAGCAGTACTTC. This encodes CASSSSTSGAYEQYF. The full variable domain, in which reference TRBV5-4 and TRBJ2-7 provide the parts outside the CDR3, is ETGVTQSPTHLIKTRGQQVTLRCSSQSGHNTVSWYQQALGQGPQFIFQYYREEENGRGNFPPRFSGLQFPNYSSELNVNALELDDSALYLCASSSSTSGAYEQYFGPGTRLTVT.

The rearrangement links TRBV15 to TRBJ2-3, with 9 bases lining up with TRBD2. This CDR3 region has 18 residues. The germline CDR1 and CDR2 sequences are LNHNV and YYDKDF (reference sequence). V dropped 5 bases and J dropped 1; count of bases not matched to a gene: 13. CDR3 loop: CATSVFSPSGDRTDTQYF. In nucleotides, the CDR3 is TGTGCCACCAGCGTATTTTCCCCTAGCGGGGACCGCACAGATACGCAGTATTTT.

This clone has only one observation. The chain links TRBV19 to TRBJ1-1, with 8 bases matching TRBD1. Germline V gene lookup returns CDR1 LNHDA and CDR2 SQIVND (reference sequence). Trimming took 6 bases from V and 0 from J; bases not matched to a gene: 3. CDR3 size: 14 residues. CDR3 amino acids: CASSDRGLNTEAFF. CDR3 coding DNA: TGTGCCAGTAGCGACAGGGGTCTGAACACTGAAGCTTTCTTT.

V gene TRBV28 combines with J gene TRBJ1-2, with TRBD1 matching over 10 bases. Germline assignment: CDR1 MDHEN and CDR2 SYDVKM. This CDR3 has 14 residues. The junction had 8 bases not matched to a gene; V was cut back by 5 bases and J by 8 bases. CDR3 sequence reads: CASSTGQGVEGYTF. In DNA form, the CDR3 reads TGTGCCAGCAGTACCGGACAGGGGGTGGAAGGCTACACCTTC.

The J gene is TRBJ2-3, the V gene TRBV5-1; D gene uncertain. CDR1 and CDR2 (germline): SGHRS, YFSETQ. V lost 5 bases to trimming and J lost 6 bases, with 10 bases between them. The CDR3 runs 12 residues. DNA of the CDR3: TGCGCCAGCAGGATTAGTCGCGATACGCAGTATTTT. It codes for CASRISRDTQYF.

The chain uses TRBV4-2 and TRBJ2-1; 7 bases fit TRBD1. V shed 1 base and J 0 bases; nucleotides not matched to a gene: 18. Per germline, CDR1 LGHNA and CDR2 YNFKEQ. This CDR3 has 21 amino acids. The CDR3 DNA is TGTGCCAGCAGCCAAGCTTATCCGGGGACAGAGATGAGGAGCTCCTACAATGAGCAGTTCTTC. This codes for CASSQAYPGTEMRSSYNEQFF.

The CDR3 DNA follows: TGTGCCAGCAGCGACCAGGGGGACCCCTACGAGCAGTACTTC. This codes for CASSDQGDPYEQYF. The V call is TRBV11-3, the J call TRBJ2-7; 7 positions agree with TRBD1. The CDR3 is 14 amino acids. Trimming took 5 bases from V and 2 from J; bases not matched to a gene: 6. Germline loops: CDR1 SGHNT, CDR2 YENEEA.

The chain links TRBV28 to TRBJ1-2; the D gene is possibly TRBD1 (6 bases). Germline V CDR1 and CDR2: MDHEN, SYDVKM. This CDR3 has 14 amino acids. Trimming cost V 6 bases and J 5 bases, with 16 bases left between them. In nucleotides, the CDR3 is TGTGCCAGCAGCCCGGGACACCCTCTGTATGGCTACACCTTC. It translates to CASSPGHPLYGYTF.

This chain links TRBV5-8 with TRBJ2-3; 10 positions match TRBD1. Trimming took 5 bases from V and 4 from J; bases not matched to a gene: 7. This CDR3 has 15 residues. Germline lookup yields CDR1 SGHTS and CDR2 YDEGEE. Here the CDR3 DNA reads TGTGCCAGCAGTTCCGGGACAGGGGTCGCAGATACGCAGTATTTT. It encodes CASSSGTGVADTQYF.

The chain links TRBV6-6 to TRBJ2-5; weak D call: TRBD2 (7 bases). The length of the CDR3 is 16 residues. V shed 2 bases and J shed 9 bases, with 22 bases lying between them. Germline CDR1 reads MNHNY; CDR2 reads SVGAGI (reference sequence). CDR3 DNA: TGTGCCAGCAGTTACACCGGGGGGCTGACTAGCCGGGCCCAGTACTTC. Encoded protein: CASSYTGGLTSRAQYF.

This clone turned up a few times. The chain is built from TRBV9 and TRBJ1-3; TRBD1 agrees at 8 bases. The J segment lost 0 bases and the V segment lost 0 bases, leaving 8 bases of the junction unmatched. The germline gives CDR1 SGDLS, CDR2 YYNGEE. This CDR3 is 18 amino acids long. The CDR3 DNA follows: TGTGCCAGCAGCGTAGCCCCCGGACAGGGAGCCTCTGGAAACACCATATATTTT. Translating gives CASSVAPGQGASGNTIYF.

CDR3 nucleotide sequence: TGTGCCTGGAGTGTTCTACTGACATATGGCGAGCAGTACTTC. It translates to CAWSVLLTYGEQYF. The chain links TRBV30 to TRBJ2-7; D call uncertain. The V gene's germline CDR1 is GTSNPN and CDR2 SVGIG (reference sequence). The CDR3 totals 14 residues. V was clipped by 0 bases and J by 6 bases, with 15 bases between them. The full variable domain, in which reference TRBV30 and TRBJ2-7 provide the parts outside the CDR3, is SQTIHQWPATLVQPVGSPLSLECTVEGTSNPNLYWYRQAAGRGLQLLFYSVGIGQISSEVPQNLSASRPQDRQFILSSKKLLLSDSGFYLCAWSVLLTYGEQYFGPGTRLTVT.

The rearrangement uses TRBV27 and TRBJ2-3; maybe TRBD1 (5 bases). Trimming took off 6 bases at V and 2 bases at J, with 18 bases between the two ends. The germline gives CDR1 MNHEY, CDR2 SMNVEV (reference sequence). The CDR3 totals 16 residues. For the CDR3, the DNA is TGTGCCAGCAGCCCTCAGGGTTCAATCCTCACAGATACGCAGTATTTT. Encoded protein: CASSPQGSILTDTQYF.

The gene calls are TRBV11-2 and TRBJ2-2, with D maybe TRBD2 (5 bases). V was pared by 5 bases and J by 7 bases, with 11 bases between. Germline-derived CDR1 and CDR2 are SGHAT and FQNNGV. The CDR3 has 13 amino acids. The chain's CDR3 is CASSPSRDGELFF. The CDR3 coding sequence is TGTGCCAGCAGCCCCTCGAGGGACGGGGAGCTGTTTTTT. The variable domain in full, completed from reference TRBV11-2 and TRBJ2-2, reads EAGVAQSPRYKIIEKRQSVAFWCNPISGHATLYWYQQILGQGPKLLIQFQNNGVVDDSQLPKDRFSAERLKGVDSTLKIQPAKLEDSAVYLCASSPSRDGELFFGEGSRLTVL.

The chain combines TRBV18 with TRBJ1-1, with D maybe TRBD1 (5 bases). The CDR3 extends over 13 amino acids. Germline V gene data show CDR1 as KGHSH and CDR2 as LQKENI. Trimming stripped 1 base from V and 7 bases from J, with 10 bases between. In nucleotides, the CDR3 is TGTGCCAGCTCACCACGCCGCCAGGGTGAAGCTTTCTTT. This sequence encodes CASSPRRQGEAFF.

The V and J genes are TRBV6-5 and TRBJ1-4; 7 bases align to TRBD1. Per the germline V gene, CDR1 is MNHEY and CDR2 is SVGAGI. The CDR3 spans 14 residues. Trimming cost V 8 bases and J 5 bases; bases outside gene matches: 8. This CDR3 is CASGAPGQNEKLFF. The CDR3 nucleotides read TGTGCCAGCGGGGCACCGGGACAGAATGAAAAACTGTTTTTT.

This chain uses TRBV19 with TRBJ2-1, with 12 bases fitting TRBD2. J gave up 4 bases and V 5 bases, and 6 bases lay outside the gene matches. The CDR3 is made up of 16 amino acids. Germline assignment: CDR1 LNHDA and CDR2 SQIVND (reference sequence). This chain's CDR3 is CASSSSGTSGYNEQFF. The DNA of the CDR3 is TGTGCCAGTAGTTCCTCCGGGACTAGCGGGTACAATGAGCAGTTCTTC.

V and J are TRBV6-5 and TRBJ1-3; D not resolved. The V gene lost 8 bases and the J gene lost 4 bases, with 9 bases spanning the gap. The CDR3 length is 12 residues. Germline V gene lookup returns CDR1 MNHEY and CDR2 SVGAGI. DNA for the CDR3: TGTGCCAGCGGACTCCAGGGAAACACCATATATTTT. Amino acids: CASGLQGNTIYF.

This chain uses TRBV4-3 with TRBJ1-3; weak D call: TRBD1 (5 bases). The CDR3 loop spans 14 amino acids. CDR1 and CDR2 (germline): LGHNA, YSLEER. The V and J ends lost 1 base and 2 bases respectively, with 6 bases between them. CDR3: CASSQGGAGNTIYF. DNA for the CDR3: TGCGCCAGCAGCCAAGGGGGCGCTGGAAACACCATATATTTT.

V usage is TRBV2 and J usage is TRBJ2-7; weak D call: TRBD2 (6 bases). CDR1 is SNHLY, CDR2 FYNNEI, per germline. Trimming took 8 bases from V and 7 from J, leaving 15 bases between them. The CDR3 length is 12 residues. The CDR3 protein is CASGRGIAEQYF. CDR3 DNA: TGTGCCAGCGGCCGGGGGATCGCAGAGCAGTACTTC.

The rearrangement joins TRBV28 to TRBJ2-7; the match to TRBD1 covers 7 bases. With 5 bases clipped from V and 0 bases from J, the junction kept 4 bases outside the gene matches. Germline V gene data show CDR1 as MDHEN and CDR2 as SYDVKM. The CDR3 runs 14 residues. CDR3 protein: CASSRTGDSYEQYF. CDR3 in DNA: TGTGCCAGCAGTCGTACAGGGGACTCCTACGAGCAGTACTTC. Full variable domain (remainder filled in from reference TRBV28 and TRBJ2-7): DVKVTQSSRYLVKRTGEKVFLECVQDMDHENMFWYRQDPGLGLRLIYFSYDVKMKEKGDIPEGYSVSREKKERFSLILESASTNQTSMYLCASSRTGDSYEQYFGPGTRLTVT.

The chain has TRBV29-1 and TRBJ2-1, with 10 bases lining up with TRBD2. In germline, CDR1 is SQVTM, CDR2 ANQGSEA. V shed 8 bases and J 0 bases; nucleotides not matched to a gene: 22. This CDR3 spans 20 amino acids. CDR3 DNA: TGCAGCCTTTCCGGGGGGAGCGGGAGGGCCGCATTTACCTCCTACAATGAGCAGTTCTTC. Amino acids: CSLSGGSGRAAFTSYNEQFF.

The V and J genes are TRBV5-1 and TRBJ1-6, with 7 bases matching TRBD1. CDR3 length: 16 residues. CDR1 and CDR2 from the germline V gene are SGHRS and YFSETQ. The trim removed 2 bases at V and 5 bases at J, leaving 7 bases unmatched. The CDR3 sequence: CASSLFRDSNNSPLHF. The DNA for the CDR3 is TGCGCCAGCAGCTTATTCCGGGACAGCAATAATTCACCCCTCCACTTT.

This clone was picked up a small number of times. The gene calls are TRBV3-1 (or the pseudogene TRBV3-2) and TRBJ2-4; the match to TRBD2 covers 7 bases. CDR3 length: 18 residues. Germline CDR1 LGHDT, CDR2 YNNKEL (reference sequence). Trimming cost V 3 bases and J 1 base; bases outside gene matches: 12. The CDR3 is CASSQPGLTLGAKNIQYF. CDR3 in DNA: TGTGCCAGCAGCCAGCCGGGACTAACCCTCGGGGCCAAAAACATTCAGTACTTC.

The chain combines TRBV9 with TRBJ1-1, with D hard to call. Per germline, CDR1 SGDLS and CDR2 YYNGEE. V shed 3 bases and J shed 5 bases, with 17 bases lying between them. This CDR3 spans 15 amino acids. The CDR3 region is CASSAAPGGKTEAFF. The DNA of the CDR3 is TGTGCCAGCAGCGCGGCGCCGGGAGGGAAAACTGAAGCTTTCTTT.

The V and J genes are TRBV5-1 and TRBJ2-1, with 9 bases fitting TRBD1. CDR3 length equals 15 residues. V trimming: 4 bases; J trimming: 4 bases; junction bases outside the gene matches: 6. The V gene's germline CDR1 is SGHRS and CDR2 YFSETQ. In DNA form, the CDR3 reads TGCGCCAGCAGCATATCGACAGGGGGGTACAATGAGCAGTTCTTC. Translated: CASSISTGGYNEQFF. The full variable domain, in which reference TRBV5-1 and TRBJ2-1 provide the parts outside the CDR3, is KAGVTQTPRYLIKTRGQQVTLSCSPISGHRSVSWYQQTPGQGLQFLFEYFSETQRNKGNFPGRFSGRQFSNSRSEMNVSTLELGDSALYLCASSISTGGYNEQFFGPGTRLTVL.